This note documents a single TCR beta chain sequence. The clone's antigen remains unknown. No much larger clone exists at a distance of one base, and base qualities are not known. Via the germline V gene, CDR1 is SGHVS and CDR2 FNYEAQ. Inclusive of the bounding cysteine and phenylalanine, the CDR3 is 13 residues long. CDR3 DNA is the only sequence kept; it has 39 bases, read in frame from the first base. The junction shows trimming of 1 base on V and 12 bases on J, plus 16 bases between the germline ends. This sample is drawn from a study of CD8+CD57+ T cells in acquired aplastic anemia listed by TCRdb under 2018. Study-level background: On average, sorted CD4+ and CD8+ cells yielded 3.2 ug of extracted DNA, with a range of roughly 0.18 to 30 ug. A CD8+CD57+ expansion meant a frequency higher than the mean frequency seen in healthy subjects. General study outcomes and caveats: Around 30 CD8+ CDR3 sequences were shared between patients and controls but appeared highly expressed in patients and within their immunodominant clones. CD8+ Simpson's diversity did not differ significantly between patients and healthy controls (P=0.060).

Flow cytometry had shown CD8+CD57+ cell expansion in the patients selected for sequencing. All patients had severe acquired aplastic anemia diagnosed by International Study of Aplastic Anemia and Agranulocytosis and Camitta criteria. No patient had received any therapy when blood was sampled. The study deep-sequenced TCR repertoires of sorted CD4+ and CD8+ blood T cells from severe aplastic anemia patients and healthy subjects. Patients were enrolled in the USA under clinicaltrials.gov protocols 00001620, 01623167, 00001397, 00071045, 00081523 and 00961064. Ficoll-Paque density gradient centrifugation was used to isolate peripheral blood mononuclear cells. CD4+ and CD8+ T cells were sorted by FACS or magnetic beads before DNA extraction. Genomic DNA served as template for TCR beta VDJ combination and CDR3 sequence profiling. TCR repertoire sequencing was run on an Illumina HiSeq 2000. The original pipeline was this. Repertoire assessment relied on Simpson's diversity index, CDR3 size and DJ length profiles, and TRBV/TRBJ rearrangement plots. The most abundant DNA sequence in the deep sequencing data was taken as the immunodominant clone. CDR3 amino acid sequences were screened for sharing across subjects and compared with published repertoires and the VDJdb database. TCRdb took the public reads, trimmed them with fastp at Q25, ran MiXCR for clone calling and kept in-frame beta chains. Records with the same CDR3 protein are collapsed into one entry carrying the most frequent genes and DNA. The V and J calls were determined by TCRdb, not by the authors. The sample yields about 150,000 distinct CDR3 sequences; about 50% were counted once. The ten largest clonotypes hold roughly 30% of the sample.

The sequence joins TRBV7-6 to TRBJ2-7; the D gene is perhaps TRBD2, from 5 matching bases. Sequences were obtained from sorted CD4+, CD8+, or CD8+CD57+ T cells (not recorded which) from PBMCs. The TCR was taken from a human donor with aplastic anemia. The DNA reads as follows: TGTGCCAGCAGCTTAGAAGTAGGAGGAGTATTGTACTTC. Its translation is CASSLEVGGVLYF.